A selection of T cell receptor beta chains follows, all from one sample in a study of cytomegalovirus exposure and HLA in healthy donors. TCRdb's copy holds only in-frame clones and misses some; the assay was immunoSEQ multiplex PCR. This sample has roughly 250,000 clones, with approximately 70% found just once. Sequenced sample: PBMCs. These TCRs come from a female donor in good health and CMV-seronegative. Both conserved end residues are trimmed from each CDR3.

CDR3 protein | J gene | V gene
ASRRQGAQTDTQY | TRBJ2-3 | TRBV2
ASSKEVGDNNEQF | TRBJ2-1 | TRBV28
ASSLGGQSSYNEQF | TRBJ2-1 | TRBV5-6
ASSPYLIQNYGYT | TRBJ1-2 | TRBV5-1
ASSLGQGMGGYT | TRBJ1-2 | TRBV7-9
ASSFSGGNEKLF | TRBJ1-4 | TRBV11-2
ASSRDRSSTGELF | TRBJ2-2 | TRBV10-1
SSSSGTGNTGELF | TRBJ2-2 | TRBV7-9
AISALAAEQF | TRBJ2-1 | TRBV10-3
ASSLTGGTGANVLT | TRBJ2-6 | TRBV7-3
ASSSGTSGSYEQY | NA | TRBV28
ATSRLSLSGRGTLF | TRBJ1-4 | TRBV15
ASSLDLSYGYT | TRBJ1-2 | TRBV7-9
ASSFRRLADTSYEQY | NA | TRBV4-1
ASSPGQGLSTEAF | TRBJ1-1 | TRBV18
AKTGRGQSDEQY | TRBJ2-7 | TRBV10-1
ASSDGQGAINEQF | TRBJ2-1 | TRBV18
ASSPSSGSSTQY | TRBJ2-3 | TRBV7-2
ASSREGTRGEQY | TRBJ2-7 | TRBV5-1
ASSLRQSGSPLH | TRBJ1-6 | TRBV6-1
ASSGTGATGGYT | TRBJ1-2 | TRBV6-1
ASSYSSAGAEAF | TRBJ1-1 | TRBV6-5
ASSVAASGGELF | TRBJ2-2 | TRBV9
ASRWDRGRETQY | TRBJ2-5 | TRBV5-4
ASSVAYRDTEAF | TRBJ1-1 | TRBV9
ASSLSGSLGGYT | TRBJ1-2 | TRBV27
ASSLQGTEVNEQF | TRBJ2-1 | TRBV5-1
ASSLSRQGPYEQY | TRBJ2-7 | TRBV28